This passage covers 24 T cell receptor beta chains from one sample sequenced in a study of human T cells and chemical hapten exposure. Time point in this sample: patch test 1, 2 weeks after DPC sensitization. The treatment is: therapeutic diphenylcyclopropenone sensitization with weekly scalp DPC. One entry per CDR3 protein, called by TCRdb with MiXCR from the RACE reads. The data contain roughly 180,000 distinct CDR3 sequences, approximately 20% of them singletons. The specimen was whole blood, collected in connection with sensitization to the hapten diphenylcyclopropenone (DPC). The receptors derive from a woman aged 45-65 years with alopecia areata. Some clones in this sample may be carry-over from other donors' samples.

In this sample, this clonotype turned up many times. The CDR3 reads CASSLEASGTTDTQYF. The DNA for the CDR3 is TGCGCCAGCAGCTTGGAGGCTAGCGGGACCACAGATACGCAGTATTTT. The V call is TRBV5-1, the J call TRBJ2-3, with 9 bases fitting TRBD2. V lost 0 bases, J lost 2 bases, and 4 bases stayed unmatched. This CDR3 has 16 residues. Germline V gene data show CDR1 as SGHRS and CDR2 as YFSETQ.

V is TRBV7-8 and J is TRBJ2-3; D could derive from TRBD1 or TRBD2 (5 bases each). In germline, CDR1 is SGHVS, CDR2 FQNEAQ. CDR3 length: 17 residues. V lost 2 bases, J lost 8 bases, and 23 bases lay in between. The CDR3 DNA sequence: TGTGCCAGCAGCTTAAGGGTTCGTGGTGGGGGTCCCCGTACGCAGTATTTT. Protein product: CASSLRVRGGGPRTQYF.

There are a few counts of this clonotype. The V and J genes are TRBV27 and TRBJ1-2; D uncertain. Between the trimmed V and J ends, which lost 2 bases and 7 bases, there was a span of 14 bases. The CDR3 contains 14 residues. Germline V gene lookup returns CDR1 MNHEY and CDR2 SMNVEV (reference sequence). CDR3: CASSLRQREGGYTF. In DNA form, the CDR3 reads TGTGCCAGCAGTTTAAGACAAAGGGAAGGTGGCTACACCTTC.

In this sample, this clonotype turned up a few times. This chain connects TRBV20-1 to TRBJ1-2, with D possibly being TRBD1 (5 bases). The CDR3 length is 14 residues. Trimming removed 5 bases at V and 7 bases at J, with 20 bases between. Germline lookup yields CDR1 DFQATT and CDR2 SNEGSKA (reference sequence). The CDR3 nucleotides read TGCAGTGCTGGGAGTAGATGGCAGGGCGGTGGCTACACCTTC. This codes for CSAGSRWQGGGYTF.

This clonotype was counted ten times or more. The J gene is TRBJ2-5, the V gene TRBV12-3 or TRBV12-4, with D perhaps TRBD1 (6 bases). The CDR3 length is 13 residues. V was cut by 5 bases and J by 5 bases, with 12 bases left in between. The DNA for the CDR3 is TGTGCCAGCAGTCCCAGGGGAGAGGAGACCCAGTACTTC. Translating gives CASSPRGEETQYF.

The chain's CDR3 is CASSEFSGYEQYF. In DNA, the CDR3 is TGTGCCAGCAGTGAATTTAGCGGCTACGAGCAGTACTTC. The chain is built from TRBV25-1 and TRBJ2-7, with a possible D match to TRBD2 (6 bases). V lost 1 base and J 3 bases, leaving 7 bases between the germline ends. CDR1 and CDR2 (germline): MGHDK, SYGVNS. CDR3 length: 13 amino acids.

This chain joins TRBV4-1 and TRBJ2-7; the D is unclear. V was pared by 1 base and J by 0 bases, with 10 bases between. CDR1 and CDR2 (germline): MGHRA, YSYEKL. This CDR3 comprises 15 residues. The CDR3 DNA reads TGCGCCAGCAGCCAAGGTGGGAACGGCTCCTACGAGCAGTACTTC. This sequence encodes CASSQGGNGSYEQYF.

This chain joins TRBV5-1 and TRBJ2-3; D remains ambiguous. The V end lost 0 bases, the J end lost 5 bases, and 7 bases lay between the germline ends. Germline V lookup: CDR1 SGHRS, CDR2 YFSETQ. This CDR3 is 13 amino acids long. CDR3 DNA: TGCGCCAGCAGCTTGGAAGGAAGAGATACGCAGTATTTT. This gives the protein CASSLEGRDTQYF.

V usage is TRBV29-1 and J usage is TRBJ1-5, with 9 bases aligning to TRBD1. V dropped 4 bases and J dropped 5; count of bases not matched to a gene: 6. Germline CDR1 and CDR2: SQVTM and ANQGSEA. The CDR3 runs to 14 residues. The CDR3 here is CSVAQGQGHQPQHF. DNA of the CDR3: TGCAGCGTTGCCCAGGGACAGGGCCATCAGCCCCAGCATTTT.

The J gene is TRBJ2-1, the V gene TRBV27, with TRBD1 matching 8 bases. Germline-derived CDR1 and CDR2 are MNHEY and SMNVEV (reference sequence). The CDR3 length is 17 residues. The J segment lost 2 bases and the V segment lost 5 bases, leaving 11 bases of the junction unmatched. DNA of the CDR3: TGTGCCAGCAGTAGATTTGGGACAGGCAGAGCCTACAATGAGCAGTTCTTC. Its translation is CASSRFGTGRAYNEQFF.

In this sample, this clonotype turned up a few times. V is TRBV18 and J is TRBJ2-1; D assignment may be TRBD1 or TRBD2 (5 bases each). V lost 6 bases and J lost 0, with 12 bases in between. Germline loops: CDR1 KGHSH, CDR2 LQKENI. CDR3 length equals 15 residues. For the CDR3, the DNA is TGTGCCAGCTCTCTCCGGGACGACTCCTACAATGAGCAGTTCTTC. Translation: CASSLRDDSYNEQFF. Drawing the rest from reference TRBV18 and TRBJ2-1, the complete variable domain is NAGVMQNPRHLVRRRGQEARLRCSPMKGHSHVYWYRQLPEEGLKFMVYLQKENIIDESGMPKERFSAEFPKEGPSILRIQQVVRGDSAAYFCASSLRDDSYNEQFFGPGTRLTVL.

The V gene is TRBV10-3, the J gene TRBJ2-2, with 8 bases aligning to TRBD2. With 3 bases clipped from V and 5 bases from J, the junction kept 23 bases outside the gene matches. The CDR3 totals 21 residues. Germline CDR1 reads ENHRY; CDR2 reads SYGVKD. CDR3 protein: CAISDNPKARRTAGGTGELFF. The CDR3 region has the DNA TGTGCCATCAGTGATAACCCGAAGGCGAGGAGAACGGCGGGAGGTACCGGGGAGCTGTTTTTT.

This clonotype was seen just once. The chain couples TRBV2 to TRBJ1-2; D gene uncertain. Germline CDR1 is SNHLY and CDR2 is FYNNEI. CDR3 length equals 14 residues. V was trimmed by 4 bases and J by 3 bases, leaving 12 bases between them. Here the CDR3 reads CASSVEATDYGYTF. CDR3 nucleotide sequence: TGTGCCAGCAGTGTCGAAGCGACTGACTATGGCTACACCTTC.

The CDR3 sequence: CASSENSGAQETQYF. As DNA, the CDR3 is TGTGCCAGCAGCGAAAACTCAGGGGCCCAAGAGACCCAGTACTTC. J is TRBJ2-5 and V is TRBV2, with a possible D match to TRBD1 (6 bases). V was clipped by 6 bases and J by 1 base, with 15 bases between them. There are 15 residues in the CDR3. Germline CDR1 SNHLY, CDR2 FYNNEI.

This clonotype was seen repeatedly, ten times or more. The chain uses TRBV29-1 and TRBJ1-2; a possible D gene is TRBD1 (6 bases). Germline V gene data show CDR1 as SQVTM and CDR2 as ANQGSEA. This CDR3 is 12 amino acids long. V lost 6 bases and J lost 4, with 12 bases in between. CDR3: CSVVPQGYGYTF. Written as DNA, the CDR3 is TGCAGCGTCGTCCCACAGGGCTATGGCTACACCTTC. The full variable domain, its missing parts supplied by reference TRBV29-1 and TRBJ1-2, is SAVISQKPSRDICQRGTSLTIQCQVDSQVTMMFWYRQQPGQSLTLIATANQGSEATYESGFVIDKFPISRPNLTFSTLTVSNMSPEDSSIYLCSVVPQGYGYTFGSGTRLTVV.

The CDR3 nucleotides read TGCAGTGCTAGAGAACCGGACGGCTTTAGCAATCAGCCCCAGCATTTT. Its protein is CSAREPDGFSNQPQHF. The chain carries TRBV20-1 and TRBJ1-5, with D hard to call. CDR3 length: 16 amino acids. Trimming left V 0 bases short and J 0 bases short, with 12 bases between. The germline V gene encodes CDR1 DFQATT and CDR2 SNEGSKA (reference sequence).

The chain recombines TRBV2 with TRBJ1-2; 9 bases fit TRBD1. V shed 5 bases, J shed 8 bases, and the junction held 12 bases outside the gene matches. CDR3 length equals 15 residues. CDR1 is SNHLY, CDR2 FYNNEI, per germline. The DNA of the CDR3 is TGTGCCAGCAGTCCAGAGACAGGGGGAGTAGGGGGCTACACCTTC. The encoded protein is CASSPETGGVGGYTF.

The chain recombines TRBV7-2 with TRBJ2-1; D is undetermined. V was pared by 0 bases and J by 4 bases, with 10 bases between. The V gene's germline CDR1 is SGHTA and CDR2 FQGNSA. The CDR3 runs to 15 residues. CDR3 residues: CASSLAIGEYNEQFF. The CDR3 region has the DNA TGTGCCAGCAGCTTAGCCATCGGAGAGTACAATGAGCAGTTCTTC.

V gene TRBV28 combines with J gene TRBJ2-4; no clear D. CDR1 and CDR2 (germline): MDHEN, SYDVKM. V was cut by 3 bases and J by 0 bases, with 9 bases left in between. This CDR3 is 15 amino acids long. This chain's CDR3 is CASSFLPLAKNIQYF. CDR3 sequence (DNA): TGTGCCAGCAGTTTCCTACCCTTAGCCAAAAACATTCAGTACTTC.

This clonotype was seen a few times. This chain uses TRBV20-1 with TRBJ1-1; D unresolved. The V and J ends lost 0 bases and 10 bases respectively, with 9 bases between them. The CDR3 has 11 amino acids. Germline V gene sequence: CDR1 DFQATT, CDR2 SNEGSKA (reference sequence). The CDR3 DNA sequence: TGCAGTGCTAGAGAGGTGGTCAGAGCTTTCTTT. Its protein product is CSAREVVRAFF.

This clonotype has just a few counts. V and J are TRBV19 and TRBJ2-1, with D possibly being TRBD1 or TRBD2 (5 bases each). The germline V gene has CDR1 LNHDA and CDR2 SQIVND (reference sequence). The germline V and J ends were trimmed by 5 bases and 0 bases, with 14 bases remaining between them. CDR3 length: 16 amino acids. The CDR3 bases are TGTGCCAGTAGTCCTGCGGCCGGGACCTCCTACAATGAGCAGTTCTTC. It codes for CASSPAAGTSYNEQFF. The full variable domain, in which reference TRBV19 and TRBJ2-1 provide the parts outside the CDR3, is DGGITQSPKYLFRKEGQNVTLSCEQNLNHDAMYWYRQDPGQGLRLIYYSQIVNDFQKGDIAEGYSVSREKKESFPLTVTSAQKNPTAFYLCASSPAAGTSYNEQFFGPGTRLTVL.

The chain links TRBV3-1 to TRBJ2-6, with D hard to call. The CDR3 contains 15 residues. V lost 11 bases and J lost 2, with 16 bases in between. Germline V gene lookup returns CDR1 LGHDT and CDR2 YNNKEL (reference sequence). CDR3 region: CASQRFAAGANVLTF. The CDR3 coding sequence is TGTGCCTCACAGAGGTTCGCGGCTGGGGCCAACGTCCTGACTTTC.

This clonotype turned up a few times. The V gene is TRBV29-1, the J gene TRBJ2-5; D unresolved. The CDR3 runs 11 residues. Trimming left V 7 bases short and J 2 bases short, with 8 bases between. Germline values: CDR1 SQVTM, CDR2 ANQGSEA. The DNA for the CDR3 is TGCAGCGCCGGTATTCAAGAGACCCAGTACTTC. This gives the protein CSAGIQETQYF.

This clonotype was counted only a few times. The chain recombines TRBV10-3 with TRBJ1-5, with 7 bases fitting TRBD1. CDR1 and CDR2 from the germline V gene are ENHRY and SYGVKD. The CDR3 runs 16 residues. J was trimmed by 0 bases and V by 4 bases; bases with no gene match: 6. The CDR3 loop is CAISVTQGFSNQPQHF. CDR3 coding DNA: TGTGCCATCAGTGTAACACAGGGGTTTAGCAATCAGCCCCAGCATTTT.